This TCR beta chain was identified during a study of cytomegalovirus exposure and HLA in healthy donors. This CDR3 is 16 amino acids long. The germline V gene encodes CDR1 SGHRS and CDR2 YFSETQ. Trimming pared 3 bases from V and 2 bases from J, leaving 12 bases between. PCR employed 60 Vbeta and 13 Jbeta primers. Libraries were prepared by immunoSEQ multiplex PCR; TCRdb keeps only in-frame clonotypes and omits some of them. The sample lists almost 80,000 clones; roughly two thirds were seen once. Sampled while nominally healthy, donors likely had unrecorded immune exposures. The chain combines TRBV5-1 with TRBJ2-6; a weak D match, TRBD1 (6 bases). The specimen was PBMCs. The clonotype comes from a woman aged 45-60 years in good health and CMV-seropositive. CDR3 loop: CASSSLPGAGANVLTF. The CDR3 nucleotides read TGCGCCAGCAGCTCCCTACCAGGGGCTGGGGCCAACGTCCTGACTTTC.